These 31 T cell receptor beta chains share one sample of origin, sequenced in a study of T cell responses to AZD1222 COVID-19 vaccine. Sequencing was performed with immunoSEQ multiplex PCR; in TCRdb, only in-frame clones are kept and a portion is missing. The sample records 150,000 or so clones, over 90% being singletons. Sequenced material: peripheral blood, taken 28 days after the second AZD1222 dose. These receptors were taken from an adult who received the AZD1222 COVID-19 vaccine.

V usage is TRBV9 and J usage is TRBJ2-3; D may be TRBD2 (6 bases). The CDR3 runs 14 residues. The V gene lost 4 bases and the J gene lost 5 bases, with 14 bases spanning the gap. Germline assignment: CDR1 SGDLS and CDR2 YYNGEE. CDR3 DNA: TGTGCCAGCAGCCCCGTGACTAGTCGAGATACGCAGTATTTT. Protein product: CASSPVTSRDTQYF.

The gene calls are TRBV29-1 and TRBJ2-3, with 9 positions matching TRBD2. From germline, CDR1 is SQVTM and CDR2 ANQGSEA. The V gene end was trimmed by 8 bases and the J gene end by 3 bases; junction bases not matched to a gene: 9. The CDR3 contains 14 residues. The CDR3 nucleotides read TGCAGCCTTCGGCTAGCGGGATGGACAGATACGCAGTATTTT. Encoded protein: CSLRLAGWTDTQYF.

The chain employs TRBV6-2 or TRBV6-3 and TRBJ1-3; D is perhaps TRBD1 (5 bases). CDR1 is MNHEY, CDR2 SVGEGT, per germline. CDR3 length: 16 residues. V was clipped by 2 bases and J by 0 bases, with 11 bases between them. CDR3 sequence: CASSYAGQLSGNTIYF. DNA of the CDR3: TGTGCCAGCAGTTACGCCGGACAACTCTCTGGAAACACCATATATTTT.

The chain recombines TRBV9 with TRBJ2-5; D might be TRBD1 or TRBD2, each matching 6 bases. Trimming shortened V by 5 bases and J by 4 bases, and 18 bases separated the two germline ends. The CDR3 has 15 residues. The germline V gene has CDR1 SGDLS and CDR2 YYNGEE. CDR3 nucleotides: TGTGCCAGCAGGCCTCGGGGGCTTCGAGGAGAGACCCAGTACTTC. It encodes CASRPRGLRGETQYF.

This chain links TRBV28 with TRBJ2-7; a possible D gene is TRBD1 (6 bases). The V end lost 4 bases, the J end lost 1 base, and 17 bases lay between the germline ends. There are 16 residues in the CDR3. The V gene's germline CDR1 is MDHEN and CDR2 SYDVKM. The CDR3 nucleotides are TGTGCCAGCAGTTACTCCCTCGGACAGAGGTCCTACGAGCAGTACTTC. It encodes CASSYSLGQRSYEQYF. The complete variable domain, with remaining parts taken from reference TRBV28 and TRBJ2-7, reads DVKVTQSSRYLVKRTGEKVFLECVQDMDHENMFWYRQDPGLGLRLIYFSYDVKMKEKGDIPEGYSVSREKKERFSLILESASTNQTSMYLCASSYSLGQRSYEQYFGPGTRLTVT.

This clone has a single count. The rearrangement links TRBV7-8 to TRBJ1-2; 7 bases match TRBD1. V lost 2 bases to trimming and J lost 3 bases; unmatched junction nucleotides: 12. CDR3 length: 17 amino acids. Germline lookup yields CDR1 SGHVS and CDR2 FQNEAQ. The CDR3 region has the DNA TGTGCCAGCAGCTTAAGGATTGTACAGGGGCGCGACTATGGCTACACCTTC. Translation: CASSLRIVQGRDYGYTF.

This chain links TRBV28 with TRBJ2-3; D call uncertain. Germline V gives CDR1 MDHEN, CDR2 SYDVKM. V lost 4 bases and J 3 bases, leaving 17 bases between the germline ends. CDR3 length: 16 amino acids. Here the CDR3 DNA reads TGTGCCAGCAGTTGGGCAGAAATCACCCGGACAGATACGCAGTATTTT. It encodes CASSWAEITRTDTQYF.

The rearrangement uses TRBV11-1 and TRBJ2-5; 7 nucleotides line up with TRBD2. The trim removed 1 base at V and 4 bases at J, leaving 6 bases unmatched. The CDR3 covers 15 residues. Looked up from germline, CDR1 is SGHAT and CDR2 is FQDESV (reference sequence). CDR3 nucleotide sequence: TGTGCCAGCAGCTTAGTGGGCGGGAGTTCAGAGACCCAGTACTTC. Translating gives CASSLVGGSSETQYF.

The chain combines TRBV5-1 with TRBJ2-7; TRBD1 matches 9 bases. Unmatched junction bases numbered 7, after V lost 3 bases and J lost 3 bases. The CDR3 is 15 amino acids. Germline lookup yields CDR1 SGHRS and CDR2 YFSETQ. CDR3 amino acids: CASSSSPGQGYEQYF. CDR3 sequence (DNA): TGCGCCAGCAGCTCGTCTCCGGGACAGGGCTACGAGCAGTACTTC.

The CDR3 reads CASSPRGGSQETQYF. The CDR3 DNA is TGTGCCAGCAGCCCACGGGGGGGATCCCAAGAGACCCAGTACTTC. V gene TRBV5-4 combines with J gene TRBJ2-5; the match to TRBD2 covers 8 bases. J gave up 1 base and V 4 bases, and 6 bases lay outside the gene matches. CDR3 length: 15 residues. Looked up from germline, CDR1 is SGHNT and CDR2 is YYREEE (reference sequence). Combining the CDR3 with reference TRBV5-4 and TRBJ2-5 gives the whole variable domain ETGVTQSPTHLIKTRGQQVTLRCSSQSGHNTVSWYQQALGQGPQFIFQYYREEENGRGNFPPRFSGLQFPNYSSELNVNALELDDSALYLCASSPRGGSQETQYFGPGTRLLVL.

The chain combines TRBV3-1 (or the pseudogene TRBV3-2) with TRBJ2-5; the match to TRBD2 covers 10 bases. Germline lookup yields CDR1 LGHDT and CDR2 YNNKEL (reference sequence). The V gene end was trimmed by 3 bases and the J gene end by 5 bases; junction bases not matched to a gene: 6. This CDR3 region has 15 residues. The CDR3 loop is CASSHSGLAIETQYF. CDR3 nucleotide sequence: TGTGCCAGCAGCCACTCGGGACTAGCGATCGAGACCCAGTACTTC.

V usage is TRBV28 and J usage is TRBJ2-1; D might be TRBD1 (6 bases). Germline values: CDR1 MDHEN, CDR2 SYDVKM. V lost 6 bases, J lost 7 bases, and 19 bases lay in between. This CDR3 spans 15 amino acids. The CDR3 loop reads CASSQGSQGRNEQFF. The CDR3 coding sequence is TGTGCCAGCAGCCAAGGGTCCCAGGGGCGGAATGAGCAGTTCTTC.

V usage is TRBV29-1 and J usage is TRBJ1-1; no clear D. The germline V gene has CDR1 SQVTM and CDR2 ANQGSEA. The CDR3 loop spans 12 amino acids. V lost 7 bases and J lost 0, with 9 bases in between. CDR3 region: CSDWTMNTEAFF. In nucleotides, the CDR3 is TGCAGCGACTGGACTATGAACACTGAAGCTTTCTTT.

This chain uses TRBV7-9 with TRBJ1-5; 9 nucleotides agree with TRBD1. CDR1 and CDR2 (germline): SEHNR, FQNEAQ (reference sequence). V lost 5 bases to trimming and J lost 3 bases; unmatched junction nucleotides: 5. CDR3 length: 15 residues. The CDR3 sequence: CASSLTGGLNQPQHF. Written as DNA, the CDR3 is TGTGCCAGCAGCCTCACAGGGGGCCTCAATCAGCCCCAGCATTTT.

The sample holds one count of this clone. The chain is built from TRBV28 and TRBJ1-5; maybe TRBD1 (6 bases). Trimming stripped 1 base from V and 4 bases from J, with 11 bases between. The CDR3 length is 15 residues. Germline values: CDR1 MDHEN, CDR2 SYDVKM. This CDR3 is CASSLSLDRNQPQHF. The CDR3 bases are TGTGCCAGCAGTTTATCTCTTGACAGGAATCAGCCCCAGCATTTT.

This clone appeared a few times. The rearrangement joins TRBV4-2 to TRBJ2-7; D not resolved. Deletions cut 3 bases from V and 0 bases from J, with 6 bases between. Germline V lookup: CDR1 LGHNA, CDR2 YNFKEQ. CDR3 length: 13 residues. This chain's CDR3 is CASSQGYSYEQYF. CDR3 nucleotide sequence: TGTGCCAGCAGCCAGGGCTACTCCTACGAGCAGTACTTC.

V usage is TRBV28 and J usage is TRBJ1-2; tentatively, D is TRBD1 (5 bases). Germline loops: CDR1 MDHEN, CDR2 SYDVKM. V shed 2 bases and J shed 3 bases, with 13 bases lying between them. The CDR3 is 15 amino acids. The CDR3 is CASSLAGHKDYGYTF. The CDR3 nucleotides are TGTGCCAGCAGTTTAGCAGGGCATAAAGACTATGGCTACACCTTC.

V and J are TRBV19 and TRBJ2-7; 10 positions agree with TRBD1. CDR3 length equals 15 residues. The V gene's germline CDR1 is LNHDA and CDR2 SQIVND (reference sequence). V lost 4 bases to trimming and J lost 3 bases; unmatched junction nucleotides: 6. CDR3 sequence: CASSTPTGGGYEQYF. The CDR3 DNA reads as TGTGCCAGTAGTACCCCGACAGGGGGCGGCTACGAGCAGTACTTC.

The chain uses TRBV7-9 and TRBJ2-3, with TRBD2 identical over 8 bases. The germline gives CDR1 SEHNR, CDR2 FQNEAQ (reference sequence). This CDR3 comprises 17 residues. V lost 6 bases to trimming and J lost 4 bases; unmatched junction nucleotides: 15. In DNA, the CDR3 is TGTGCCAGCAGTATTCAGCGGGGGATTCAAGGGTCAGATACGCAGTATTTT. This codes for CASSIQRGIQGSDTQYF.

The chain uses TRBV29-1 and TRBJ1-2, with a weak D call TRBD1 (5 bases). This CDR3 has 14 amino acids. Germline V gives CDR1 SQVTM, CDR2 ANQGSEA. V lost 7 bases and J lost 0, with 15 bases in between. The CDR3 here is CSAPWDGANYGYTF. CDR3 nucleotides: TGCAGCGCCCCTTGGGACGGAGCTAACTATGGCTACACCTTC.

The chain couples TRBV20-1 to TRBJ2-1; 8 bases map to TRBD1. The CDR3 is 17 residues long. V was clipped by 3 bases and J by 7 bases; unmatched bases: 17. The germline gives CDR1 DFQATT, CDR2 SNEGSKA (reference sequence). The CDR3 coding sequence is TGCAGTGCTAGTGGGACAGGTTCGGTTATAGAGGGAAATGAGCAGTTCTTC. Encoded protein: CSASGTGSVIEGNEQFF.

As for this clone: The junction departs from the called germline gene at one end, perhaps through a read error. The chain employs TRBV15 and TRBJ2-3; a possible D gene is TRBD1 (6 bases). CDR1 is LNHNV, CDR2 YYDKDF, per germline (reference sequence). This CDR3 region has 15 residues. As DNA, the CDR3 is TGTGCCACCAGCCGAGACAGGAAATCCACAGATACGCAGTATTTT. Translating it yields CATSRDRKSTDTQYF.

The J gene is TRBJ2-3, the V gene TRBV3-1 (or the pseudogene TRBV3-2), with 7 bases that match TRBD2. Germline V gene sequence: CDR1 LGHDT, CDR2 YNNKEL (reference sequence). The CDR3 covers 16 residues. After removal of 4 bases from V and 2 bases from J, the junction contained 9 bases not matched to a gene. The CDR3 region has the DNA TGTGCCAGCAGCCGTGTGGCGGGAGTATCCACAGATACGCAGTATTTT. Residues: CASSRVAGVSTDTQYF.

This rearrangement joins TRBV7-2 to TRBJ1-5; a possible D gene is TRBD1 (5 bases). Germline V gene data show CDR1 as SGHTA and CDR2 as FQGNSA. This CDR3 spans 17 amino acids. Trimming removed 5 bases from V and 4 bases from J, with 21 bases in between. In DNA, the CDR3 is TGTGCCAGCAGCCCGGTCGGGCAGGGAATAAAGAATCAGCCCCAGCATTTT. Amino acid sequence: CASSPVGQGIKNQPQHF.

V usage is TRBV2 and J usage is TRBJ2-3; D perhaps matches TRBD1 (6 bases). Trimming stripped 8 bases from V and 10 bases from J, with 16 bases between. The germline V gene encodes CDR1 SNHLY and CDR2 FYNNEI. This CDR3 is built from 12 residues. In nucleotides, the CDR3 is TGTGCCAGCTCAACAGGGCAAATACCGCAGTATTTT. The encoded protein is CASSTGQIPQYF. Using reference TRBV2 and TRBJ2-3 for the parts outside the CDR3, the full variable domain is EPEVTQTPSHQVTQMGQEVILRCVPISNHLYFYWYRQILGQKVEFLVSFYNNEISEKSEIFDDQFSVERPDGSNFTLKIRSTKLEDSAMYFCASSTGQIPQYFGPGTRLTVL.

This chain connects TRBV5-1 to TRBJ2-1, with TRBD1 matching 7 bases. Trimming cost V 3 bases and J 6 bases; bases outside gene matches: 12. The length of the CDR3 is 16 residues. The germline V gene encodes CDR1 SGHRS and CDR2 YFSETQ. Here the CDR3 reads CASSSAPGQIFNEQFF. CDR3 coding DNA: TGCGCCAGCAGCTCGGCACCGGGACAGATTTTCAATGAGCAGTTCTTC.

J is TRBJ1-2 and V is TRBV30; D ambiguous. V was trimmed by 2 bases and J by 7 bases, leaving 14 bases between them. The CDR3 has 13 residues. Germline V lookup: CDR1 GTSNPN, CDR2 SVGIG (reference sequence). This CDR3 reads CAWSIPERTGYTF. CDR3 sequence (DNA): TGTGCCTGGAGTATACCGGAGCGGACTGGCTACACCTTC.

The chain joins TRBV28 to TRBJ1-1; no clear D gene. V gave up 5 bases and J gave up 5 bases, with 18 bases separating them. CDR1 is MDHEN, CDR2 SYDVKM, per germline. The CDR3 sequence is 15 residues long. The CDR3 DNA follows: TGTGCCAGCAGTCTCCATTCGAGTCGACGGACTGAAGCTTTCTTT. As protein: CASSLHSSRRTEAFF.

This chain joins TRBV27 and TRBJ1-6; 7 nucleotides align to TRBD1. V trimming: 3 bases; J trimming: 9 bases; junction bases outside the gene matches: 5. Germline V gene sequence: CDR1 MNHEY, CDR2 SMNVEV (reference sequence). The CDR3 totals 14 residues. The CDR3 region has the DNA TGTGCCAGCAGTTTTGAGGGGGCGAGTTCACCCCTCCACTTT. It encodes CASSFEGASSPLHF.

The V and J genes are TRBV18 and TRBJ2-7; D remains unclear. V lost 8 bases and J 7 bases, leaving 15 bases between the germline ends. This CDR3 has 12 residues. CDR1 and CDR2 from the germline V gene are KGHSH and LQKENI. The CDR3 bases are TGTGCCAGCCGACACCCAAAAGGGGAGCAGTACTTC. Amino acid sequence: CASRHPKGEQYF.

CDR3 DNA sequence: TGTGCCACCAGCAGAGTCAAGACTTCGGGGAATGAAAAACTGTTTTTT. It is translated as CATSRVKTSGNEKLFF. The V gene is TRBV15, the J gene TRBJ1-4; D remains unclear. Looked up from germline, CDR1 is LNHNV and CDR2 is YYDKDF (reference sequence). The V and J ends lost 1 base and 5 bases respectively, with 14 bases between them. The CDR3 loop spans 16 amino acids.